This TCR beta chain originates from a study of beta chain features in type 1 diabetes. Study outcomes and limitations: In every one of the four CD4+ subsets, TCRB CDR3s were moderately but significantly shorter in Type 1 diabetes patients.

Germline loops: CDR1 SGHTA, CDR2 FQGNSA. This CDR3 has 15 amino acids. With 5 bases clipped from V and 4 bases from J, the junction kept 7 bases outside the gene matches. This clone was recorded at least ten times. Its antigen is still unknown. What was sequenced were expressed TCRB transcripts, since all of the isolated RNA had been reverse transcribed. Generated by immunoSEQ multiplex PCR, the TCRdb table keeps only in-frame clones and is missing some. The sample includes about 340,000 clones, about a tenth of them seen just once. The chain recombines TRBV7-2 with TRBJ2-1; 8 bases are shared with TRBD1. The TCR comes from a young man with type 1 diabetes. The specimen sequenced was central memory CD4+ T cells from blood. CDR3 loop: CASSPRDRNYNEQFF. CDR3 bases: TGTGCCAGCAGCCCCCGGGACAGGAATTACAATGAGCAGTTCTTC.